These 17 T cell receptor beta chains came from one sample sequenced in a study of cytomegalovirus exposure and HLA in healthy donors. Primers for the PCR totalled 60 Vbeta and 13 Jbeta. Here immunoSEQ multiplex PCR was the method, and the copy in TCRdb shows in-frame clones only, minus some. The profile shows approximately 200,000 clones, over 70% of them singletons. The source material was PBMCs. The receptors come from a woman aged 25 to 39 in good health and CMV-seropositive.

V is TRBV2 and J is TRBJ2-1, with D perhaps matching TRBD2 (6 bases). CDR1 SNHLY and CDR2 FYNNEI come from the germline V gene. This CDR3 comprises 16 residues. Trimming took 2 bases from V and 4 from J, leaving 15 bases between them. The CDR3 DNA reads TGTGCCAGCAGTGAATGGAGGCTAGCGACGTACAATGAGCAGTTCTTC. It is translated as CASSEWRLATYNEQFF.

The chain carries TRBV5-6 and TRBJ2-3; D is unresolved. Germline CDR1 and CDR2: SGHDT and YYEEEE. This CDR3 spans 13 amino acids. Between the trimmed V and J ends, which lost 0 bases and 2 bases, there was a span of 4 bases. In DNA form, the CDR3 reads TGTGCCAGCAGCTTGGCTTTCACAGATACGCAGTATTTT. Encoded protein: CASSLAFTDTQYF.

This clone is a singleton in its sample. The chain recombines TRBV5-1 with TRBJ1-4, with D possibly TRBD1 on 5 matching bases. CDR1 and CDR2 (germline): SGHRS, YFSETQ. The CDR3 length is 15 residues. V was trimmed by 2 bases and J by 7 bases, leaving 15 bases between them. Here the CDR3 reads CASSLRGLVGEKLFF. The CDR3 DNA reads as TGCGCCAGCAGCTTAAGGGGACTAGTGGGTGAAAAACTGTTTTTT.

This clone was picked up a small number of times. Here the CDR3 reads CASSLYSGELFF. The CDR3 DNA follows: TGTGCCAGCAGCTTATATTCCGGGGAGCTGTTTTTT. This sequence joins TRBV7-6 and TRBJ2-2; D unclear. V gave up 2 bases and J gave up 6 bases, with 4 bases separating them. The germline V gene has CDR1 SGHVS and CDR2 FNYEAQ. The CDR3 sequence is 12 residues long.

The V call is TRBV6-1, the J call TRBJ2-7; D is undetermined. CDR3 length: 13 residues. Germline CDR1 reads MNHNS; CDR2 reads SASEGT. Trimming took 5 bases from V and 3 from J, leaving 11 bases between them. CDR3 nucleotides: TGTGCCAGCAGTAAGGAGTTAAGCTACGAGCAGTACTTC. It codes for CASSKELSYEQYF.

The genes are TRBV6-1 and TRBJ2-7; D unclear. The germline V gene has CDR1 MNHNS and CDR2 SASEGT. The CDR3 is 13 amino acids. The V end lost 2 bases, the J end lost 4 bases, and 9 bases lay between the germline ends. The CDR3 spells CASSEFSIYEQYF. CDR3 in DNA: TGTGCCAGCAGTGAATTCAGTATATACGAGCAGTACTTC.

The V and J genes are TRBV6-1 and TRBJ1-3; maybe TRBD1 (6 bases). CDR1 is MNHNS and CDR2 is SASEGT in the germline V gene. V gave up 2 bases and J gave up 0 bases, with 17 bases separating them. The CDR3 consists of 18 residues. CDR3 in DNA: TGTGCCAGCAGTGAATGGGCGCTGGGGGCCAACTCTGGAAACACCATATATTTT. Its protein is CASSEWALGANSGNTIYF.

V gene TRBV5-6 combines with J gene TRBJ1-5; 7 bases agree with TRBD1. Per germline, CDR1 SGHDT and CDR2 YYEEEE. J lost 4 bases, V lost 6 bases, and 19 bases had no gene match. There are 18 residues in the CDR3. The chain's CDR3 is CASMNQRGGEGRNQPQHF. The CDR3 DNA follows: TGTGCCAGCATGAACCAGAGAGGGGGCGAGGGTCGGAATCAGCCCCAGCATTTT.

This clone has more than one count but fewer than ten. This sequence joins TRBV19 and TRBJ1-1, with D uncertain. Germline V gene lookup returns CDR1 LNHDA and CDR2 SQIVND (reference sequence). CDR3 length: 12 amino acids. Trimming took 1 base from V and 7 from J, leaving 7 bases between them. CDR3 coding DNA: TGTGCCAGTAGTATAGGAGACATTGAAGCTTTCTTT. Translated, it gives CASSIGDIEAFF. Filled out from reference TRBV19 and TRBJ1-1, the complete variable domain reads DGGITQSPKYLFRKEGQNVTLSCEQNLNHDAMYWYRQDPGQGLRLIYYSQIVNDFQKGDIAEGYSVSREKKESFPLTVTSAQKNPTAFYLCASSIGDIEAFFGQGTRLTVV.

Only a few counts were recorded for this clone. This rearrangement joins TRBV19 to TRBJ1-2; 9 nucleotides match TRBD1. Looked up from germline, CDR1 is LNHDA and CDR2 is SQIVND (reference sequence). The CDR3 extends over 14 amino acids. The trim removed 5 bases at V and 3 bases at J, leaving 4 bases unmatched. The CDR3 region is CASSAGTGYYGYTF. The CDR3 coding sequence is TGTGCCAGTAGTGCCGGGACAGGGTACTATGGCTACACCTTC. Variable domain in full (rest from reference TRBV19 and TRBJ1-2): DGGITQSPKYLFRKEGQNVTLSCEQNLNHDAMYWYRQDPGQGLRLIYYSQIVNDFQKGDIAEGYSVSREKKESFPLTVTSAQKNPTAFYLCASSAGTGYYGYTFGSGTRLTVV.

Of note for this clone: Within the sample, other DNA sequences also encode this same CDR3. The chain links TRBV4-1 to TRBJ2-7; 13 bases line up with TRBD2. The CDR3 sequence is 17 residues long. Unmatched junction bases numbered 3, after V lost 0 bases and J lost 1 base. The germline gives CDR1 MGHRA, CDR2 YSYEKL. The CDR3 spells CASSQDRTSGSSYEQYF. CDR3 coding DNA: TGCGCCAGCAGCCAAGACCGGACTAGCGGGAGTTCCTACGAGCAGTACTTC.

V gene TRBV7-9 combines with J gene TRBJ2-5, with TRBD2 as a possible D gene (7 bases). The CDR3 consists of 15 residues. The V gene's germline CDR1 is SEHNR and CDR2 FQNEAQ (reference sequence). Trimming shortened V by 4 bases and J by 5 bases, and 17 bases separated the two germline ends. The DNA of the CDR3 is TGTGCCAGCAGCTCCTCGCCCTGGGGGGGCGAGACCCAGTACTTC. Encoded protein: CASSSSPWGGETQYF.

The chain combines TRBV11-2 with TRBJ2-7, with unresolved D. CDR1 is SGHAT, CDR2 FQNNGV, per germline. The ends were cut back, 4 bases at V and 3 bases at J, with 10 bases in the middle. This CDR3 comprises 13 residues. CDR3 sequence: CASSSTVFYEQYF. The CDR3 DNA follows: TGTGCCAGCAGCTCTACAGTTTTCTACGAGCAGTACTTC.

This clone has more than one count but fewer than ten. The rearrangement uses TRBV7-6 and TRBJ2-5, with 10 positions matching TRBD1. The ends lost 5 bases at V and 4 bases at J; junction bases unmatched: 7. The CDR3 is made up of 15 amino acids. Germline lookup yields CDR1 SGHVS and CDR2 FNYEAQ. CDR3: CASSTGGTGVETQYF. CDR3 nucleotides: TGTGCCAGCAGCACCGGAGGGACAGGGGTAGAGACCCAGTACTTC.

This sequence joins TRBV29-1 and TRBJ1-1; no firm D call. The CDR3 runs to 11 residues. Germline CDR1 SQVTM, CDR2 ANQGSEA. Trimming pared 7 bases from V and 0 bases from J, leaving 6 bases between. CDR3 amino acids: CSAILNTEAFF. As DNA, the CDR3 is TGCAGCGCCATTTTGAACACTGAAGCTTTCTTT.

This chain uses TRBV14 with TRBJ2-5, with 10 bases identical to TRBD1. Germline V gene sequence: CDR1 SGHDN, CDR2 FVKESK. This CDR3 has 14 residues. J was trimmed by 3 bases and V by 4 bases; bases with no gene match: 2. CDR3 protein: CASSLTGGEETQYF. The CDR3 bases are TGTGCCAGCAGCCTGACAGGGGGCGAAGAGACCCAGTACTTC.

The gene calls are TRBV5-5 and TRBJ2-3, with 11 bases fitting TRBD1. Germline V gene sequence: CDR1 SGHKS, CDR2 YYEKEE (reference sequence). The CDR3 contains 14 residues. Trimming at V came to 4 bases and at J to 9 bases, leaving 7 bases not matched to a gene. In DNA form, the CDR3 reads TGTGCCAGCAGCCGGGACAGGGGGTATGGAACGCAGTATTTT. Its translation is CASSRDRGYGTQYF. Looking up the rest from reference TRBV5-5 and TRBJ2-3 gives the full variable domain: DAGVTQSPTHLIKTRGQQVTLRCSPISGHKSVSWYQQVLGQGPQFIFQYYEKEERGRGNFPDRFSARQFPNYSSELNVNALLLGDSALYLCASSRDRGYGTQYFGPGTRLTVL.